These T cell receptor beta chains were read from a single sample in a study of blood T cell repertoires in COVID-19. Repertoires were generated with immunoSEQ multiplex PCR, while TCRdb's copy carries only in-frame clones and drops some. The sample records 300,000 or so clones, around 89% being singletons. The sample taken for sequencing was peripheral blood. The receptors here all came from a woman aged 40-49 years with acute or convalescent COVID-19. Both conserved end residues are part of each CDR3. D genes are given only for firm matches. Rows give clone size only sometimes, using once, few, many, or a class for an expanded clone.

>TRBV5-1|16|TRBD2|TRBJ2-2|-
TGCGCCAGCAGCCCCCTAGCGGGGAAGAACACCGGGGAGCTGTTTTTT
CASSPLAGKNTGELFF
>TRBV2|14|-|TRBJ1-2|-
TGTGCCAGCCGGAGCAGGGGATTGCACTATGGCTACACCTTC
CASRSRGLHYGYTF
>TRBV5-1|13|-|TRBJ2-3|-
TGCGCCAGCAGCTCTCCCTCCACAGATACGCAGTATTTT
CASSSPSTDTQYF
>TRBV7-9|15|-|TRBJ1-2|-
TGTGCCAGCAGCTTAGGAACCCCAGGTAGCTATGGCTACACCTTC
CASSLGTPGSYGYTF
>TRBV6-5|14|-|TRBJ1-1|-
TGTGCCAGCAGCATCGGACACCGGAACACTGAAGCTTTCTTT
CASSIGHRNTEAFF
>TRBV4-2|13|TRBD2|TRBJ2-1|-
TGTGCCAGCAGCGCCCTAGCGGGGGGGTCCCAGTTCTTC
CASSALAGGSQFF
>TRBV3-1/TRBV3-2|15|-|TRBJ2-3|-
TGTGCCAGCAGCCAAGACCTTTCTAGCACAGATACGCAGTATTTT
CASSQDLSSTDTQYF
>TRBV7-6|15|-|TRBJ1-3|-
TGTGCCAGCAGCTCGGATCAGCGCTCTGGAAACACCATATATTTT
CASSSDQRSGNTIYF
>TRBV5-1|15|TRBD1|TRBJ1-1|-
TGCGCCAGCAGCTCCGGACAGGGGGTGAACACTGAAGCTTTCTTT
CASSSGQGVNTEAFF
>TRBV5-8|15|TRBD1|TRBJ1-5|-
TGTGCCAGCAGCCCGGCGGGGGACAGGGGTCAGCCCCAGCATTTT
CASSPAGDRGQPQHF
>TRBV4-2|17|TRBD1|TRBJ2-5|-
TGTGCCAGCAGCCAAGATGGGGGACAGGCGCTCCAAGAGACCCAGTACTTC
CASSQDGGQALQETQYF
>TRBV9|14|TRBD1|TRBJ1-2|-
TGTGCCAGCAGCCTCACAGGGGGCGACTATGGCTACACCTTC
CASSLTGGDYGYTF
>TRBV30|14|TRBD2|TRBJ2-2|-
TGTGCCCGGGGACTAGCGGGGTACACCGGGGAGCTGTTTTTT
CARGLAGYTGELFF
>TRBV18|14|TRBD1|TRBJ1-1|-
TGTGCCAGCTCAATCCGACAGGGCGGATACGTTCCTTTCTTT
CASSIRQGGYVPFF
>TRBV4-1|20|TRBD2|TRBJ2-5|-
TGCGCCAGCAGCCAAGACCCCGGGAGGGTGAGACTAGCGGGACAAGAGACCCAGTACTTC
CASSQDPGRVRLAGQETQYF
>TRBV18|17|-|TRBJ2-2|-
TGTGCCAGCTCACCCAACAGGGTCGGTATGGACACCGGGGAGCTGTTTTTT
CASSPNRVGMDTGELFF
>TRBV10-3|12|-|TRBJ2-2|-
TGTGCCACGGTGGGCATCACCGGGGAGCTGTTTTTT
CATVGITGELFF
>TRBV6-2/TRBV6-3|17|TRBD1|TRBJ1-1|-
TGTGCCAGCAGTCCCCGGACAGGGGGCCTCGAGAACACTGAAGCTTTCTTT
CASSPRTGGLENTEAFF
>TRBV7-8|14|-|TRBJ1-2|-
TGTGCCAGCAGCTTAGCGCCACAAAGAAATGGCTACACCTTC
CASSLAPQRNGYTF
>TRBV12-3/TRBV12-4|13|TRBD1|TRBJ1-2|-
TGTGCCAGCAGTTTACAGGGGGGCTATGGCTACACCTTC
CASSLQGGYGYTF
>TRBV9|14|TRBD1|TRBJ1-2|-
TGTGCCAGCAGCATACAAGACAGGGCGGATGGCTACACCTTC
CASSIQDRADGYTF
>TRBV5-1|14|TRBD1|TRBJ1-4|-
TGCGCCAGCAGCGGACAGGGCACTAATGAAAAACTGTTTTTT
CASSGQGTNEKLFF
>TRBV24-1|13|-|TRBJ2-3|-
TGTGCCACCAGTGATAAGAGTTTGCGTACGCAGTATTTT
CATSDKSLRTQYF
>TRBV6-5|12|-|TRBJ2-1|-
TGTGCCAGCAGCGACAGTTACAATGAGCAGTTCTTC
CASSDSYNEQFF
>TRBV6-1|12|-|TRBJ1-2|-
TGTGCCAGCAGTGACGGGGGGGATGGCTACACCTTC
CASSDGGDGYTF
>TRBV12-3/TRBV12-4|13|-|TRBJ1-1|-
TGTGCCAGCAGCTTGACTAGTATCACTGAAGCTTTCTTT
CASSLTSITEAFF
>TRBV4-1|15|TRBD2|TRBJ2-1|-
TGCGCCAGCAGCGTAAGCGGGGGATCCTACAATGAGCAGTTCTTC
CASSVSGGSYNEQFF
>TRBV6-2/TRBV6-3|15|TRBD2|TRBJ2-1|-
TGTGCCAGCAGTCAGTTTAGCGGGGAATACAATGAGCAGTTCTTC
CASSQFSGEYNEQFF
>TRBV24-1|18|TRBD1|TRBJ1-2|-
TGTGCCACGCCCAACCCGAGGACAGGGGACACAACGAACTATGGCTACACCTTC
CATPNPRTGDTTNYGYTF
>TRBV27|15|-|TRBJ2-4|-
TGTGCCAGCAGTTTTAATGGGGGCGCCAAAAACATTCAGTACTTC
CASSFNGGAKNIQYF
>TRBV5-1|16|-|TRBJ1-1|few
TGCGCCAGCAGCTTGGCGCCCCTACAGGGGAACACTGAAGCTTTCTTT
CASSLAPLQGNTEAFF
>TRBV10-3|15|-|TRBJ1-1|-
TGTGCCATCAGTGAGCGGGAAGGGGGGAACACTGAAGCTTTCTTT
CAISEREGGNTEAFF
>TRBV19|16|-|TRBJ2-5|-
TGTGCCAGTAGGGGCAGGGTGGGCGATCGCCAAGAGACCCAGTACTTC
CASRGRVGDRQETQYF
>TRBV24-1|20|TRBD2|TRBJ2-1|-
TGTGCCACCAGTGGTACCCCGGGACTAGCGGGACGGGGCTCCTACAATGAGCAGTTCTTC
CATSGTPGLAGRGSYNEQFF
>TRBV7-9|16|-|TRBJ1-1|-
TGTGCCAGCAGCTTAGTGGTATATGGAGGGGACACTGAAGCTTTCTTT
CASSLVVYGGDTEAFF
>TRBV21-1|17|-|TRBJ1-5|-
TGTGCCAGCAGCAAACACCACGTGACAGTTAGCAATCAGCCCCAGCATTTT
CASSKHHVTVSNQPQHF
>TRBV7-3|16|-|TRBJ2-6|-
TGTGCCAGCAGCTTGAGGCCGAACTCTGGGGCCAACGTCCTGACTTTC
CASSLRPNSGANVLTF
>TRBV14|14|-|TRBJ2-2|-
TGTGCCAGCAGCTTAACTCGATCGTCCGGGGAGCTGTTTTTT
CASSLTRSSGELFF
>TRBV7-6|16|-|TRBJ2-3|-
TGTGCCAGCAGCCCCTTTGACTTACTAAGCACAGATACGCAGTATTTT
CASSPFDLLSTDTQYF
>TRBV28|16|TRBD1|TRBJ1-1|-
TGTGCCAGCAGTTTACGTCCTGGACAGGGGAACACTGAAGCTTTCTTT
CASSLRPGQGNTEAFF
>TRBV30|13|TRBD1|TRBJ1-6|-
TGTGCCTGGAGTCAGGGGGCCCATTCACCCCTCCACTTT
CAWSQGAHSPLHF
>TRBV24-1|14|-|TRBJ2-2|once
TGTGCCACCAGTGAGGAGGGATCGAGCGGGGAGCTGTTTTTT
CATSEEGSSGELFF
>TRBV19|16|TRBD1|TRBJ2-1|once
TGTGCCAGTAGTTCCCGACAGGGGGCGCGTGGCAATGAGCAGTTCTTC
CASSSRQGARGNEQFF
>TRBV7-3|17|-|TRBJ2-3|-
TGTGCCAGCAGTCGCCAGGGAGCGGGTTCTAGCACAGATACGCAGTATTTT
CASSRQGAGSSTDTQYF
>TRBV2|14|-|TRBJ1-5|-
TGTGCCAGCAGTCAACGGGACACCAATCAGCCCCAGCATTTT
CASSQRDTNQPQHF